This T cell receptor beta chain came from a study of T cell responses to AZD1222 COVID-19 vaccine. Study conclusions and caveats: Repertoires were obtained only post-peak T cell response. Two AZD1222 administrations were followed by greater Spike-specific TCR breadth and depth.

V was clipped by 4 bases and J by 3 bases; unmatched bases: 8. The V gene's germline CDR1 is LGHDT and CDR2 YNNKEL (reference sequence). The length of the CDR3 is 15 residues. TCRdb keeps only in-frame clones here, not all; method: immunoSEQ multiplex PCR. The table shows roughly 150,000 clones, with 93% occurring only once. Comment on this clone: Its antigen remains unidentified.

This chain links TRBV3-1 (or the pseudogene TRBV3-2) with TRBJ1-2; 7 bases match TRBD1. The clonotype was recovered from an adult in good health. The sequencing used peripheral blood, collected on day 0 of AZD1222 vaccination. CDR3 amino acids: CASSLLPGQYYGYTF. The CDR3 nucleotides are TGTGCCAGCAGCCTCTTGCCGGGACAGTACTATGGCTACACCTTC.